The present T cell receptor beta chain was sequenced within a study of blood T cells in healthy people across ages. Overall study findings and caveats: There were more naive CD4+ cells and higher diversity in long-lived donors than in aged donors.

Concerning this clonotype itself: Its antigen is not identified.

The total RNA that was extracted per sample amounted to at least 5.5 micrograms. A J-beta primer mix and a sample-barcoded 5' primer were used in a second PCR of about 6 to 12 cycles. Each cDNA molecule was tagged by a template-switch adaptor that had 12 random nucleotides. Samples each returned at least 2.5 million CDR3-containing paired-end reads. TCRdb re-called the 5' RACE reads through MiXCR, storing one row per CDR3 protein. The profile shows 890,000 or so distinct CDR3 sequences, around 62% of them singletons. The CDR3 spans 14 residues. V shed 5 bases and J 6 bases; nucleotides not matched to a gene: 5. Germline values: CDR1 SNHLY, CDR2 FYNNEI.

The sequence derives from a man aged 25-40 years in good health. Sequencing input: blood. The rearrangement uses TRBV2 and TRBJ2-2, with 8 bases aligning to TRBD2. The CDR3 protein is CASSQTGGPGELFF. The CDR3 nucleotides are TGTGCCAGCAGTCAAACGGGGGGGCCCGGGGAGCTGTTTTTT.